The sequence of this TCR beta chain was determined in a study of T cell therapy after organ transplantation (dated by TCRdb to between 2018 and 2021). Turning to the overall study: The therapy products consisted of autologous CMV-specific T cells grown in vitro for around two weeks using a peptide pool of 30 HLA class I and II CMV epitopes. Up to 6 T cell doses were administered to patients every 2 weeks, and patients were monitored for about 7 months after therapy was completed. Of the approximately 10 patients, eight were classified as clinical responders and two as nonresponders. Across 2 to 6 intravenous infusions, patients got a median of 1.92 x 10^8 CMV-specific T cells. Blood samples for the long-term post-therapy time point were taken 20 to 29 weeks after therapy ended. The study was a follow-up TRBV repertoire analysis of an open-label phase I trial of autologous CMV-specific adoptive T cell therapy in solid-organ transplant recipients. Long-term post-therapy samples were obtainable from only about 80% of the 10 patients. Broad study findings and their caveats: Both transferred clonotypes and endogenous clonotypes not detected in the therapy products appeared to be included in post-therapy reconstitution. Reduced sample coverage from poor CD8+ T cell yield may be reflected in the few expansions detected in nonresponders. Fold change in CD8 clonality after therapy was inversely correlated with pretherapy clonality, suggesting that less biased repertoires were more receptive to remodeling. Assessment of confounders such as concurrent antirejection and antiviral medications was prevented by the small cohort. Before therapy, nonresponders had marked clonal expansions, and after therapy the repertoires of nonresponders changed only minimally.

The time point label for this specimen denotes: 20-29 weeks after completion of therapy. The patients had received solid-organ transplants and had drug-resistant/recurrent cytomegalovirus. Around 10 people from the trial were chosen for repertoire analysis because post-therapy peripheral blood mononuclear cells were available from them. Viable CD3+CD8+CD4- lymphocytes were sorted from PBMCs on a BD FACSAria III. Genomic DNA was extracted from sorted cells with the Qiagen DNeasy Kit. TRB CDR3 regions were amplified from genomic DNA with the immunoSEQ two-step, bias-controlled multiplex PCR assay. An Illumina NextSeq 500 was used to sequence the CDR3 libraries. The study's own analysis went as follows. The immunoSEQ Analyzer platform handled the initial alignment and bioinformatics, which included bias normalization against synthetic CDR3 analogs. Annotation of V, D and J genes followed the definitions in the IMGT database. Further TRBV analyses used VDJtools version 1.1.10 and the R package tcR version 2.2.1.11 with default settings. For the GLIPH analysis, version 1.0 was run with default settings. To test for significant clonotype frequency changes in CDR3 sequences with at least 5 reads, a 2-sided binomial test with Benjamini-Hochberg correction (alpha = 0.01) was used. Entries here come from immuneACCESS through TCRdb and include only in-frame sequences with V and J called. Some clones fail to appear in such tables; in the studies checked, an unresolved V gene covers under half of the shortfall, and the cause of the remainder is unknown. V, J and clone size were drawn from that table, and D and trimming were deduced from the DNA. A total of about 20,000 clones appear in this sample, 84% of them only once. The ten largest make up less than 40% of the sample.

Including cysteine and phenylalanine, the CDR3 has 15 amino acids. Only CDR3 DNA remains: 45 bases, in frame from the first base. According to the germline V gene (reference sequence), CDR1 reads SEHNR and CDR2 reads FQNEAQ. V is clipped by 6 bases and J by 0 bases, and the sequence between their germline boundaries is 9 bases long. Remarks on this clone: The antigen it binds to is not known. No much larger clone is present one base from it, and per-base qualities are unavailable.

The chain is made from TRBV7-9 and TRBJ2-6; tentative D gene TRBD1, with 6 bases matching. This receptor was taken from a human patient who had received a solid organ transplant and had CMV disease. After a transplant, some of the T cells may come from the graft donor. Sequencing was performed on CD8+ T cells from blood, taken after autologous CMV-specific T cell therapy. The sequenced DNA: TGTGCCAGCAGGCAAGGGGGCTCTGGGGCCAACGTCCTGACTTTC. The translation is CASRQGGSGANVLTF.